This T cell receptor beta chain was captured by sequencing in a study of blood T cell repertoires in COVID-19. About the study: PBMCs, B-cell-depleted T cells, or T cells provided the cDNA or gDNA that made up the material.

Sequencing used immunoSEQ multiplex PCR; TCRdb keeps in-frame clones, though not all of them. The sample has 150,000 to 200,000 clones, 70% to 90% seen once; the top ten hold about 1.9%. The CDR3 extends over 14 amino acids. Germline V gene lookup returns CDR1 SEHNR and CDR2 FQNEAQ (reference sequence). Trimming stripped 5 bases from V and 0 bases from J, with 11 bases between. Sequenced material: peripheral blood. The genes are TRBV7-9 and TRBJ2-7, with D unclear. The origin of this receptor is a young man who had recovered from COVID-19. The CDR3 sequence: CASSLDRSSYEQYF. The DNA of the CDR3 is TGTGCCAGCAGCCTTGACCGGAGCTCCTACGAGCAGTACTTC.